Included here is one T cell receptor (beta chain) sequence, with context. Its specificity is unknown. The record originates from a study of regulatory T cells in long-lasting Graves disease. Relying on iRepertoire HTBI primers and Arm-PCR of CDR3 regions, the team built TCR beta libraries. MiXCR, run by TCRdb on the multiplex PCR reads, gives a single entry per CDR3 protein. The table records 700,000 or so distinct CDR3 sequences, about 30% of them present only once. Germline V CDR1 and CDR2: SEHNR, FQNEAQ (reference sequence). The junction had 3 bases not matched to a gene; V was cut back by 4 bases and J by 0 bases. This CDR3 spans 15 amino acids. Specified time point: persistent/refractory GD, antithyroid drugs over 5 years with positive TRAb. Preparation of the TCR library used RNA extracted from PBMCs. Regarding the study as a whole: Newly diagnosed Graves' patients had higher TCR diversity than persistent ones.

The rearrangement uses TRBV7-9 and TRBJ1-1, with 9 bases aligning to TRBD1. The TCR was taken from a female donor with Graves disease. This specimen consisted of peripheral blood mononuclear cells (PBMCs), obtained when the disease was refractory, from a patient treated with antithyroid drugs. Written as DNA, the CDR3 is TGTGCCAGCAGCTACGACAGGGGGGTGAACACTGAAGCTTTCTTT. Protein: CASSYDRGVNTEAFF.